The 6 T cell receptor beta chains below were found in one sample sequenced in a study of blood T cell repertoires in COVID-19. Using immunoSEQ multiplex PCR, the repertoire was profiled, and TCRdb retains in-frame clones only, with some absent. This sample has around 200,000 clones, with 86% found just once. The source material was peripheral blood. These receptors were collected from a man in his 70s with active or convalescent COVID-19.

The J gene is TRBJ2-7, the V gene TRBV3-1 (or the pseudogene TRBV3-2); the match to TRBD2 covers 13 bases. Unmatched junction bases numbered 4, after V lost 1 base and J lost 4 bases. The CDR3 is made up of 16 amino acids. CDR1 is LGHDT, CDR2 YNNKEL, per germline (reference sequence). CDR3 protein: CASSQGRTSGRYEQYF. The CDR3 DNA follows: TGTGCCAGCAGCCAAGGGCGGACTAGCGGGAGATACGAGCAGTACTTC.

This clone was seen more than once but under ten times. The chain has TRBV7-2 and TRBJ1-6, with 7 bases aligning to TRBD1. This CDR3 has 16 residues. The trim removed 4 bases at V and 7 bases at J, leaving 10 bases unmatched. Germline CDR1 reads SGHTA; CDR2 reads FQGNSA. DNA for the CDR3: TGTGCCAGCAGCTCACCCCCGGGACAGCGAAATTCACCCCTCCACTTT. Encoded protein: CASSSPPGQRNSPLHF.

The V and J genes are TRBV30 and TRBJ2-5, with 9 nucleotides matching TRBD2. Germline CDR1 reads GTSNPN; CDR2 reads SVGIG (reference sequence). Trimming at V came to 2 bases and at J to 4 bases, leaving 5 bases not matched to a gene. This CDR3 contains 14 residues. Here the CDR3 reads CAWSPGTSSETQYF. CDR3 DNA sequence: TGTGCCTGGAGTCCCGGGACTAGCTCAGAGACCCAGTACTTC.

The V and J genes are TRBV12-3 or TRBV12-4 and TRBJ1-2; D remains ambiguous. V was trimmed by 1 base and J by 14 bases, leaving 14 bases between them. The CDR3 has 12 amino acids. The CDR3 nucleotides read TGTGCCAGCAGTTTAGGTACGACTTGGATTACCTTC. It encodes CASSLGTTWITF.

This chain uses TRBV18 with TRBJ2-6; D remains unclear. The CDR3 runs to 18 residues. V shed 3 bases and J shed 0 bases, with 15 bases lying between them. Looked up from germline, CDR1 is KGHSH and CDR2 is LQKENI. The chain's CDR3 is CASSPVQEQFSGANVLTF. As DNA, the CDR3 is TGTGCCAGCTCACCGGTTCAGGAACAATTCTCTGGGGCCAACGTCCTGACTTTC.

The J gene is TRBJ2-1, the V gene TRBV7-2; no reliable D call. The CDR3 is 13 residues long. Germline values: CDR1 SGHTA, CDR2 FQGNSA. V was trimmed by 2 bases and J by 7 bases, leaving 9 bases between them. CDR3 loop: CASSLWQANEQFF. The CDR3 DNA follows: TGTGCCAGCAGCTTATGGCAGGCAAATGAGCAGTTCTTC. The variable domain in full, completed from reference TRBV7-2 and TRBJ2-1, reads GAGVSQSPSNKVTEKGKDVELRCDPISGHTALYWYRQSLGQGLEFLIYFQGNSAPDKSGLPSDRFSAERTGGSVSTLTIQRTQQEDSAVYLCASSLWQANEQFFGPGTRLTVL.